A selection of T cell receptor beta chains follows, all from one sample in a study of OX40 agonist ivuxolimab in advanced cancers. Clones were sequenced by immunoSEQ multiplex PCR, and TCRdb holds only the in-frame ones, with some missing. This sample has approximately 89,000 clones, with around 88% found just once. The sequenced sample was CD4+ or CD8+ T cells sorted from blood, obtained in a trial of the OX40 agonist ivuxolimab. All receptors come from an adult with an advanced solid tumor such as melanoma, head and neck, liver or kidney cancer. Each CDR3 is given with its conserved first and last residue. D genes are given only for firm matches. The size of a clone is reported for some rows only, either as once, few or many, or as a class for expanded clones.

D gene | J gene | clone size | V gene | CDR3 DNA | CDR3 protein
- | TRBJ2-3 | few | TRBV7-2 | TGTGCCAGCAGCTTAGCTCGGGCGGTGGGCACAGATACGCAGTATTTT | CASSLARAVGTDTQYF
- | TRBJ2-1 | - | TRBV29-1 | TGCAGCGTTCGGGGACGGAACAATGAGCAGTTCTTC | CSVRGRNNEQFF
TRBD1 | TRBJ1-5 | - | TRBV19 | TGTGCCAGTAGTAAATGGACAGGGGGCGCCGGACAGCCCCAGCATTTT | CASSKWTGGAGQPQHF
- | TRBJ2-7 | few | TRBV4-2 | TGTGCCAGCAGCCAAGAACAGCGATCCGAGCAGTACTTC | CASSQEQRSEQYF
- | TRBJ1-2 | - | TRBV10-3 | TGTGCCATCAGTGCAAGGATAAACTATGGCTACACCTTC | CAISARINYGYTF
- | TRBJ1-1 | - | TRBV5-8 | TGTGCCAGCAGCCGTTTTGAGGGGGTATTTCCGAACACTGAAGCTTTCTTT | CASSRFEGVFPNTEAFF
TRBD2 | TRBJ2-3 | - | TRBV18 | TGTGCCAGCTCACCTATCGTAGCGGGAAGCACAGATACGCAGTATTTT | CASSPIVAGSTDTQYF
- | TRBJ2-2 | - | TRBV27 | TGTGCCACCAGTGGACAGCCCTACACCGGGGAGCTGTTTTTT | CATSGQPYTGELFF
- | TRBJ1-4 | - | TRBV27 | TGTGCCAGCAGTCCCGACCGAACTAATGAAAAACTGTTTTTT | CASSPDRTNEKLFF
TRBD2 | TRBJ2-1 | - | TRBV5-1 | TGCGCCAGCAGGGGAGGGATCCAGGGCAATGAGCAGTTCTTC | CASRGGIQGNEQFF
- | TRBJ1-2 | - | TRBV28 | TGTGCCAGCAGCCCTGGGAGAAACTATGGCTACACCTTC | CASSPGRNYGYTF
- | TRBJ2-4 | - | TRBV18 | TGTGCCAGCTCACCACGGGCAGCCGTAGCTTATAACATTCAGTACTTC | CASSPRAAVAYNIQYF
- | TRBJ2-1 | once | TRBV5-1 | TGCGCCAGCAGCTCACTAGCCTCTATGCTGGATGAGCAGTTCTTC | CASSSLASMLDEQFF
- | TRBJ2-3 | - | TRBV11-3 | TGTGCCAGCAGCTTAGATCGGCTTACGCAGTATTTT | CASSLDRLTQYF
TRBD1 | TRBJ2-1 | once | TRBV11-2 | TGTGCCAGCAGCTTATCCGGACAGGCCTTCAATGAGCAGTTCTTC | CASSLSGQAFNEQFF
TRBD2 | TRBJ2-1 | - | TRBV7-8 | TGTGCCAGCAGCTTAGCTAGCGGGTACTACAATGAGCAGTTCTTC | CASSLASGYYNEQFF
- | TRBJ2-5 | - | TRBV6-1 | TGTGCCAGCAGTGAAGTCTCGTCGGGAGTAGAGACCCAGTACTTC | CASSEVSSGVETQYF
TRBD2 | TRBJ2-7 | - | TRBV6-6 | TGTGCCAGCAGTTGGGGGACTAGCGGGACCTACGAGCAGTACTTC | CASSWGTSGTYEQYF
TRBD1 | TRBJ1-5 | few | TRBV18 | TGTGCCAGCTCACCAACAGGGGAAGGCAATCAGCCCCAGCATTTT | CASSPTGEGNQPQHF
- | TRBJ2-3 | - | TRBV7-3 | TGTGCCAGCAGCTCCCTCGGGCTGATCACAGATACGCAGTATTTT | CASSSLGLITDTQYF
- | TRBJ2-5 | few | TRBV7-2 | TGTGCCAGCAGCTGGGCAGGGGAAGAGACCCAGTACTTC | CASSWAGEETQYF
- | TRBJ2-5 | once | TRBV19 | TGTGCCAGTAGACCCTTGGGGGGTGATCTAGAGACCCAGTACTTC | CASRPLGGDLETQYF
TRBD1 | TRBJ2-3 | - | TRBV30 | TGTGCCTGGAGTGTAGGACAGGGTAGCACAGATACGCAGTATTTT | CAWSVGQGSTDTQYF
- | TRBJ2-2 | - | TRBV7-3 | TGTGCCAGCTCCCTAGGTTGGGGGGCGAGAGACACCGGGGAGCTGTTTTTT | CASSLGWGARDTGELFF
- | TRBJ2-5 | - | TRBV7-2 | TGTGCCAGCAGCCCCTCGGCGGAGACCCAGTACTTC | CASSPSAETQYF
TRBD2 | TRBJ2-7 | - | TRBV7-2 | TGTGCCAGCAGCCGAGCCAGGACTAGCGGGACCAACGAGCAGTACTTC | CASSRARTSGTNEQYF
- | TRBJ1-1 | - | TRBV7-3 | TGTGCCAGCAGCTTAAACGGGAACACTGAAGCTTTCTTT | CASSLNGNTEAFF
- | TRBJ2-2 | - | TRBV18 | TGTGCCAGCTCACCACGGCAGCTAAAGGGGGAGCTGTTTTTT | CASSPRQLKGELFF
- | TRBJ2-1 | - | TRBV7-9 | TGTGCCAGCAGCTTGGATCGGAGTGGGGGGAATGAGCAGTTCTTC | CASSLDRSGGNEQFF
TRBD2 | TRBJ2-2 | - | TRBV18 | TGTGCCAGCTCACTCACGACTAGCGGGAGGGCCTTCTCCGGGGAGCTGTTTTTT | CASSLTTSGRAFSGELFF
TRBD1 | TRBJ2-7 | - | TRBV28 | TGTGCCAGCAGACAGGGGGCTGGCGAGCAGTACTTC | CASRQGAGEQYF
TRBD1 | TRBJ1-5 | - | TRBV28 | TGTGCCAGCCTAACCTTGACAGGGGGATTTCAGCCCCAGCATTTT | CASLTLTGGFQPQHF
- | TRBJ1-4 | - | TRBV7-9 | TGTGCCAGCAGCTCCGCCCGCAGGGACCCAACTAATGAAAAACTGTTTTTT | CASSSARRDPTNEKLFF
- | TRBJ1-1 | - | TRBV7-9 | TGTGCCAGCAGCTTAATCACTGAAGCTTTCTTT | CASSLITEAFF
- | TRBJ2-5 | - | TRBV6-1 | TGTGCCAGCATGCCAGGTTACCAAGAGACCCAGTACTTC | CASMPGYQETQYF
- | TRBJ2-5 | - | TRBV6-6 | TGTGCCAGCAGAAGGAGGAGGACCCAGTACTTC | CASRRRRTQYF
- | TRBJ2-1 | - | TRBV27 | TGTGCCAGCAGTTTAACGACTCCAAACTGGTACAATGAGCAGTTCTTC | CASSLTTPNWYNEQFF
- | TRBJ2-7 | - | TRBV6-5 | TGTGCCAGCAGTTACTCGAACAGGGTCGTTCCCTACGAGCAGTACTTC | CASSYSNRVVPYEQYF
- | TRBJ1-3 | - | TRBV2 | TGTGCCAGCAGTGGCCCCGCGGGGGGAAACACCATATATTTT | CASSGPAGGNTIYF
- | TRBJ2-7 | - | TRBV2 | TGTGCCAGCGGTTACCAACCCTACGAGCAGTACTTC | CASGYQPYEQYF
- | TRBJ2-5 | - | TRBV18 | TGTGCCAGCTCACCAGTAGGAGAGACCCAGTACTTC | CASSPVGETQYF
- | TRBJ2-1 | - | TRBV28 | TGTGCCAGCAGTTTACGGCCTAGCGCATACAATGAGCAGTTCTTC | CASSLRPSAYNEQFF
- | TRBJ1-5 | - | TRBV25-1 | TGTGCCAGCAGTGGTCAGGCGGACACCTATAGCAATCAGCCCCAGCATTTT | CASSGQADTYSNQPQHF
TRBD1 | TRBJ2-4 | once | TRBV11-2 | TGTGCCAGCAGCTTTGGTTACGGACAGGGACAAAACATTCAGTACTTC | CASSFGYGQGQNIQYF
TRBD1 | TRBJ1-2 | - | TRBV5-1 | TGCGCCAGCAGCGGACGGACAGGGGGTGTGGGCTACACCTTC | CASSGRTGGVGYTF
- | TRBJ1-4 | - | TRBV11-1 | TGTGCCAGCAGCCCGGGTGACGCAACTAATGAAAAACTGTTTTTT | CASSPGDATNEKLFF
TRBD2 | TRBJ2-2 | - | TRBV5-1 | TGCGCCAGCAGCCAGGGACTAGCGGACACCGGGGAGCTGTTTTTT | CASSQGLADTGELFF
TRBD1 | TRBJ2-2 | - | TRBV19 | TGTGCCAGTAAAGGACAGGGGGCAGGAACCGGGGAGCTGTTTTTT | CASKGQGAGTGELFF
- | TRBJ1-4 | - | TRBV19 | TGTGCCAGTACCACCGGGGCAGCGAATGAAAAACTGTTTTTT | CASTTGAANEKLFF
- | TRBJ1-5 | - | TRBV6-5 | TGTGCCAGCAGTTCTAAGACGCAAGATAGCAATCAGCCCCAGCATTTT | CASSSKTQDSNQPQHF